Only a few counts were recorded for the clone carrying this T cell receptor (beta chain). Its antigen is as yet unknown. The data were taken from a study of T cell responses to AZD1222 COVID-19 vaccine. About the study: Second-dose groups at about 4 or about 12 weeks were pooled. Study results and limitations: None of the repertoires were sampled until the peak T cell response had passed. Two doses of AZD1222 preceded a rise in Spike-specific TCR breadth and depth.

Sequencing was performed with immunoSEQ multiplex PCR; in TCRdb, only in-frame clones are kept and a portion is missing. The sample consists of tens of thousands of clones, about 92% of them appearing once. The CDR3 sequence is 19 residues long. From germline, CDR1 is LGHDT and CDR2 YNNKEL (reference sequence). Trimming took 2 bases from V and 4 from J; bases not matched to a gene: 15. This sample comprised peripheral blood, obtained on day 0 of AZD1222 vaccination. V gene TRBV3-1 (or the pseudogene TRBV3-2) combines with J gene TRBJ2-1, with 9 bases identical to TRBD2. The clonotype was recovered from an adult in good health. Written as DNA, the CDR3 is TGTGCCAGCAGCCAAATCCCCGGTCGTAGCGGGAGTCGGTACAATGAGCAGTTCTTC. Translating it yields CASSQIPGRSGSRYNEQFF.